A single sample gave rise to the 19 T cell receptor beta chains below, sequenced in a study of blood T cell repertoires in COVID-19. Profiled with immunoSEQ multiplex PCR; TCRdb holds only in-frame clones, not every one. The table has about 150,000 clones, 80% to 90% seen once; the top ten hold 9% to 10%. Sequenced: peripheral blood. Receptors were obtained from a woman aged 50 to 60 with acute or convalescent COVID-19.

This clone was seen only a few times. V and J are TRBV9 and TRBJ2-7; 8 nucleotides align to TRBD2. The CDR3 runs 15 residues. The germline V gene has CDR1 SGDLS and CDR2 YYNGEE. The V gene end was trimmed by 0 bases and the J gene end by 4 bases; junction bases not matched to a gene: 6. The chain's CDR3 is CASSVEGAGGYEQYF. The DNA for the CDR3 is TGTGCCAGCAGCGTAGAGGGTGCGGGAGGATACGAGCAGTACTTC.

The chain joins TRBV2 to TRBJ2-7; 8 nucleotides match TRBD1. The V segment lost 6 bases and the J segment 5 bases; nucleotides outside the gene matches: 3. Per the germline V gene, CDR1 is SNHLY and CDR2 is FYNNEI. This CDR3 is 12 amino acids long. CDR3 loop: CASRPGGNEQYF. CDR3 in DNA: TGTGCCAGCAGGCCAGGGGGCAACGAGCAGTACTTC.

The chain joins TRBV18 to TRBJ2-3; TRBD1 agrees at 10 bases. J lost 1 base, V lost 0 bases, and 1 base had no gene match. This CDR3 has 16 residues. Per the germline V gene, CDR1 is KGHSH and CDR2 is LQKENI. CDR3 DNA: TGTGCCAGCTCACCACCCGGGACAGGGGGCACAGATACGCAGTATTTT. Translation gives CASSPPGTGGTDTQYF.

The V call is TRBV10-3, the J call TRBJ2-7; 8 nucleotides line up with TRBD2. This CDR3 spans 13 amino acids. V lost 10 bases to trimming and J lost 0 bases; unmatched junction nucleotides: 5. The germline V gene has CDR1 ENHRY and CDR2 SYGVKD. CDR3 in DNA: TGTGCCACCGGGGGGGACATCTCCTACGAGCAGTACTTC. Protein product: CATGGDISYEQYF.

The chain couples TRBV13 to TRBJ1-2; D is possibly TRBD1 (5 bases). This CDR3 region has 12 residues. With 1 base removed from V and 10 bases from J, the gap between germline ends came to 10 bases. Germline V gene sequence: CDR1 PRHDT, CDR2 FYEKMQ (reference sequence). DNA of the CDR3: TGTGCCAGCAGCTTAGTCCAGGGTCCCTACACCTTC. This gives the protein CASSLVQGPYTF. The full variable domain, completed using reference TRBV13 and TRBJ1-2, is AAGVIQSPRHLIKEKRETATLKCYPIPRHDTVYWYQQGPGQDPQFLISFYEKMQSDKGSIPDRFSAQQFSDYHSELNMSSLELGDSALYFCASSLVQGPYTFGSGTRLTVV.

The chain recombines TRBV19 with TRBJ1-6; 8 bases are a match to TRBD1. J was trimmed by 7 bases and V by 6 bases; bases with no gene match: 2. The CDR3 is made up of 13 amino acids. Germline lookup yields CDR1 LNHDA and CDR2 SQIVND (reference sequence). This CDR3 reads CASSRTGNSPLHF. The CDR3, as DNA: TGTGCCAGTAGCCGGACAGGGAATTCACCCCTCCACTTT. Full variable domain (rest looked up from reference TRBV19 and TRBJ1-6): DGGITQSPKYLFRKEGQNVTLSCEQNLNHDAMYWYRQDPGQGLRLIYYSQIVNDFQKGDIAEGYSVSREKKESFPLTVTSAQKNPTAFYLCASSRTGNSPLHFGNGTRLTVT.

This clone was seen only once. The genes are TRBV7-9 and TRBJ2-4; 8 nucleotides agree with TRBD1. The V gene end was trimmed by 5 bases and the J gene end by 12 bases; junction bases not matched to a gene: 9. The CDR3 covers 13 residues. Germline V gives CDR1 SEHNR, CDR2 FQNEAQ (reference sequence). CDR3 amino acids: CASSQSQGVNQYF. The DNA for the CDR3 is TGTGCCAGCAGCCAATCACAGGGGGTCAATCAGTACTTC.

CDR3 coding DNA: TGTGCCAGCAGTGACTCGTTACAGTATAGCAATCAGCCCCAGCATTTT. Residues: CASSDSLQYSNQPQHF. The V and J genes are TRBV6-4 and TRBJ1-5; D not certain. This CDR3 is built from 16 residues. V was pared by 0 bases and J by 0 bases, with 9 bases between. In germline, CDR1 is MRHNA, CDR2 SNTAGT.

This rearrangement joins TRBV4-3 to TRBJ2-3; 11 bases are a match to TRBD1. From germline, CDR1 is LGHNA and CDR2 YSLEER. Trimming cost V 0 bases and J 6 bases; bases outside gene matches: 5. CDR3 size: 16 residues. CDR3 residues: CASSQDPRDRGDTQYF. Here the CDR3 DNA reads TGCGCCAGCAGCCAAGATCCAAGGGACAGGGGGGATACGCAGTATTTT.

The gene calls are TRBV11-2 and TRBJ2-5; D unresolved. Germline-derived CDR1 and CDR2 are SGHAT and FQNNGV. Trimming cost V 5 bases and J 5 bases, with 15 bases left between them. This CDR3 region has 14 residues. The chain's CDR3 is CASSTRPLGETQYF. The CDR3, as DNA: TGTGCCAGCAGCACCCGACCCCTCGGGGAGACCCAGTACTTC.

As for this clone: One end of the junction varies from germline; a read error may be responsible. The chain joins TRBV12-3 or TRBV12-4 to TRBJ2-4, with D tentatively TRBD1 (6 bases). The CDR3 has 11 amino acids. This CDR3 is CASSLQGPQDF. For the CDR3, the DNA is TGTGCCAGCAGCCTACAGGGCCCTCAGGACTTC.

The CDR3 spells CSASPPGGLNQPQHF. The CDR3 DNA sequence: TGCAGTGCTAGTCCTCCCGGGGGGTTAAATCAGCCCCAGCATTTT. The chain links TRBV20-1 to TRBJ1-5, with D perhaps matching TRBD1 (5 bases). With 3 bases removed from V and 4 bases from J, the gap between germline ends came to 16 bases. CDR3 length: 15 amino acids. CDR1 is DFQATT and CDR2 is SNEGSKA in the germline V gene (reference sequence).

Only one count was recorded for this clone. The chain couples TRBV7-9 to TRBJ1-5; TRBD1 might be the D (6 bases). Trimming took 1 base from V and 3 from J, leaving 7 bases between them. The CDR3 is 14 amino acids. Germline V gene lookup returns CDR1 SEHNR and CDR2 FQNEAQ (reference sequence). CDR3 nucleotides: TGTGCCAGCAGCTTAGGACAGGACAATCAGCCCCAGCATTTT. Amino acids: CASSLGQDNQPQHF. Complete variable domain (other parts from reference TRBV7-9 and TRBJ1-5): DTGVSQNPRHKITKRGQNVTFRCDPISEHNRLYWYRQTLGQGPEFLTYFQNEAQLEKSRLLSDRFSAERPKGSFSTLEIQRTEQGDSAMYLCASSLGQDNQPQHFGDGTRLSIL.

The rearrangement joins TRBV2 to TRBJ2-1, with 7 bases matching TRBD2. Germline V gene lookup returns CDR1 SNHLY and CDR2 FYNNEI. This CDR3 region has 15 residues. With V trimmed by 3 bases and J by 5 bases, 7 bases remained unmatched. The CDR3 loop is CASSDKSGNNNEQFF. CDR3 coding DNA: TGTGCCAGCAGTGATAAGAGCGGGAACAACAATGAGCAGTTCTTC.

The chain links TRBV19 to TRBJ1-2, with D perhaps matching TRBD1 (6 bases). V dropped 2 bases and J dropped 4 bases, with 14 bases sitting between them. The CDR3 is made up of 15 amino acids. Germline CDR1 is LNHDA and CDR2 is SQIVND (reference sequence). The CDR3 DNA is TGTGCCAGTAGTATACTTGGGGACACCGGCTATGGCTACACCTTC. It encodes CASSILGDTGYGYTF.

This chain uses TRBV6-6 with TRBJ2-2, with 15 bases matching TRBD2. Germline trimming cut 5 bases from V and 5 bases from J; bases unmatched to any gene: 9. Germline CDR1 reads MNHNY; CDR2 reads SVGAGI (reference sequence). The CDR3 is 18 residues long. The CDR3 protein is CASSPWTSGGGWTGELFF. The CDR3 DNA is TGTGCCAGCAGTCCTTGGACTAGCGGGGGGGGGTGGACCGGGGAGCTGTTTTTT.

The gene calls are TRBV28 and TRBJ2-1, with 9 bases matching TRBD2. V was pared by 5 bases and J by 7 bases, with 12 bases of the junction left unmatched. The CDR3 contains 16 residues. Germline-derived CDR1 and CDR2 are MDHEN and SYDVKM. The CDR3 bases are TGTGCCAGCAGTGAGGTCAAAGCGGGAGGTAGGAATGAGCAGTTCTTC. Protein product: CASSEVKAGGRNEQFF.

The chain couples TRBV4-3 to TRBJ2-7, with D possibly being TRBD1 (6 bases). CDR1 is LGHNA and CDR2 is YSLEER in the germline V gene. The CDR3 loop spans 16 amino acids. V was trimmed by 1 base and J by 4 bases, leaving 17 bases between them. CDR3 region: CASSQGLGQGWYEQYF. CDR3 nucleotides: TGCGCCAGCAGCCAAGGATTGGGGCAGGGGTGGTACGAGCAGTACTTC.

This clone has only a few counts. This chain uses TRBV9 with TRBJ1-3; TRBD1 aligns across 7 bases. With V trimmed by 3 bases and J by 0 bases, 3 bases remained unmatched. The CDR3 spans 15 residues. Germline V gene data show CDR1 as SGDLS and CDR2 as YYNGEE. The CDR3 coding sequence is TGTGCCAGCAGCGCCTGGGACAGCTCTGGAAACACCATATATTTT. Translation: CASSAWDSSGNTIYF.